This entry describes one TCR beta chain. Profiling relied on immunoSEQ multiplex PCR, and the TCRdb table lists in-frame clones only, not all of them. The data show 190,000 or so clones, around 84% seen once. The sample is drawn from a study of blood T cell repertoires in COVID-19. The wider study: Sources were T cells, B-cell-depleted T cells, or PBMCs; the material itself was cDNA or gDNA.

Individuals drawn from around 24 US areas were about 18 to 89 years old. The sample consisted of PBMCs or T cells enriched from blood (not recorded which). This TCR derives from a man aged 40-55 years who had recovered from COVID-19.

This CDR3 is CASGTSGAYNEQFF. The CDR3 DNA reads as TGTGCTAGTGGTACTAGCGGAGCCTACAATGAGCAGTTCTTC. The J gene is TRBJ2-1, the V gene TRBV12-5; 8 nucleotides match TRBD2. Germline V lookup: CDR1 LGHNT, CDR2 FRNRAP. The CDR3 is 14 amino acids. Losses at the gene ends were 5 bases for V and 2 bases for J; bases not matched to a gene: 2.